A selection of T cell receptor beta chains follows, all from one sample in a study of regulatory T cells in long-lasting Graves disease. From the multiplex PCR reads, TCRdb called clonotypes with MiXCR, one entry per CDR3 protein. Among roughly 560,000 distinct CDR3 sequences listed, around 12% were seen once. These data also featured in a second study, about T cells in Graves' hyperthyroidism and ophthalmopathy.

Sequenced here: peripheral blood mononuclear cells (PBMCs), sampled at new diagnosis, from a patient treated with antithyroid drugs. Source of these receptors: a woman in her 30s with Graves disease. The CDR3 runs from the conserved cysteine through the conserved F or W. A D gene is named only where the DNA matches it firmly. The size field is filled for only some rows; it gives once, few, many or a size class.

TGTGCCAGCAGTTTAGCTAGCCTGAACACCGGGGAGCTGTTTTTT,CASSLASLNTGELFF,TRBV28,NA,NA,15,TRBJ2-2
TGTGCCTGGAGTTCGGTAGGGCGGACCGGGGAGCTGTTTTTT,CAWSSVGRTGELFF,TRBV30,NA,NA,14,TRBJ2-2
TGCAGTGCTAGAGAACCCCTAGGAATCTTCCAAGAGACCCAGTACTTC,CSAREPLGIFQETQYF,TRBV20-1,NA,NA,16,TRBJ2-5
TGTGCCAGCAGCCAGATAGCGGAGGGATGGTTCGATGAGCAGTTCTTC,CASSQIAEGWFDEQFF,TRBV28,many,NA,16,TRBJ2-1
TGTGCCAGCAGTTACCTGCCGGGACTAGCGGGGGCCTACGAGCAGTACTTC,CASSYLPGLAGAYEQYF,TRBV6-2/TRBV6-3,NA,TRBD2,17,TRBJ2-7
TGCGCCAGCAGCCCGGGACTAGCGGGGAGCAATGAGCAGTTCTTC,CASSPGLAGSNEQFF,TRBV7-9,few,TRBD2,15,TRBJ2-1
TGTGCCAGTAGTCCGGGACTAGCGGGAGCTGTTATGGATACGCAGTATTTT,CASSPGLAGAVMDTQYF,TRBV19,many,TRBD2,17,TRBJ2-3
TGTGCCAGCAGTGAGGAGACAGGATCCGGTGGCTACACCTTC,CASSEETGSGGYTF,TRBV2,many,NA,14,TRBJ1-2
TGCGCCAGCAGCCAAGACTTTGGCGCAACTAATGAAAAACTGTTTTTT,CASSQDFGATNEKLFF,TRBV4-3,NA,NA,16,TRBJ1-4
TGTGCCAGCAGCTTAGGTCGGCAATACAATGAGCAGTTCTTC,CASSLGRQYNEQFF,TRBV11-2,NA,NA,14,TRBJ2-1
TGTGCCAGCAGTAAACTTCCGGGACAGGGGAACACTGAAGCTTTCTTT,CASSKLPGQGNTEAFF,TRBV28,many,TRBD1,16,TRBJ1-1
TGTGCCAGCAGTGAAAGGGTTGTCGACATTCAGTACTTC,CASSERVVDIQYF,TRBV2,many,NA,13,TRBJ2-4
TGCAGCGCTGCCCCCTTGGTGGCCGGGGAGCTGTTTTTT,CSAAPLVAGELFF,TRBV29-1,many,NA,13,TRBJ2-2
TGCGCCAGCAGCCAATACAACGGACCCAGCTCCTACGAGCAGTACTTC,CASSQYNGPSSYEQYF,TRBV4-1,NA,NA,16,TRBJ2-7
TGTGCCAGCCCTCGCGTCCCGGGACAGATCACCGGGGAGCTGTTTTTT,CASPRVPGQITGELFF,TRBV7-2,NA,TRBD1,16,TRBJ2-2
TGCAGTGCTAGAGTGGGCGGGACCCTCTACAATGAGCAGTTCTTC,CSARVGGTLYNEQFF,TRBV20-1,many,NA,15,TRBJ2-1
TGCGCCAGCAGCCCGACTAGCGCTAGCACAGATACGCAGTATTTT,CASSPTSASTDTQYF,TRBV5-1,many,TRBD2,15,TRBJ2-3
TGTGCCAGCTCACCAGGTTACAGGGGAGAGACCCAGTACTTC,CASSPGYRGETQYF,TRBV18,NA,TRBD1,14,TRBJ2-5
TGTGCCAGCAGCTTCCGAAGCCCTAATGAAAAACTGTTTTTT,CASSFRSPNEKLFF,TRBV5-4,many,NA,14,TRBJ1-4
TGTGCCAGCAGTTATGGGGGGAACAAGAACACTGAAGCTTTCTTT,CASSYGGNKNTEAFF,TRBV6-5,NA,NA,15,TRBJ1-1
TGCATGGGCGGTGGGCGGGTGACAGATACGCAGTATTTT,CMGGGRVTDTQYF,TRBV20-1,many,NA,13,TRBJ2-3
TGTGCCTGGAGTGTTAATAGGGTCTCGTGGAGCACTGAAGCTTTCTTT,CAWSVNRVSWSTEAFF,TRBV30,NA,NA,16,TRBJ1-1